Shown below are 11 T cell receptor beta chains from a single sample sequenced in a study of early T cells in non-severe SARS-CoV-2 infection. TCRdb re-called the 5' RACE reads through MiXCR, storing one row per CDR3 protein. This table holds roughly 49,000 distinct CDR3 sequences, roughly 4% found once. Sequencing was performed on whole blood. These receptor sequences come from an adult who was a healthcare worker with PCR-confirmed SARS-CoV-2 infection or an uninfected control (not recorded which).

This clonotype has a handful of counts. The gene calls are TRBV29-1 and TRBJ2-1; a possible D gene is TRBD2 (6 bases). V was trimmed by 5 bases and J by 3 bases, leaving 17 bases between them. CDR3 length: 15 amino acids. Germline loops: CDR1 SQVTM, CDR2 ANQGSEA. This CDR3 is CSVIPSLGSYNEQFF. For the CDR3, the DNA is TGCAGCGTTATTCCGAGTCTCGGGAGCTACAATGAGCAGTTCTTC.

This clonotype was recorded a few times. The chain has TRBV3-1 and TRBJ2-1; TRBD2 aligns across 13 bases. The CDR3 consists of 16 residues. CDR1 LGHDT and CDR2 YNNKEL come from the germline V gene (reference sequence). Losses at the gene ends were 0 bases for V and 6 bases for J; bases not matched to a gene: 2. The CDR3 loop reads CASSQDGTSGINEQFF. CDR3 nucleotides: TGTGCCAGCAGCCAAGATGGGACTAGCGGGATCAATGAGCAGTTCTTC.

This clonotype came up many times. The chain joins TRBV30 to TRBJ2-2; D is uncertain. Germline values: CDR1 GTSNPN, CDR2 SVGIG (reference sequence). V dropped 1 base and J dropped 7 bases, with 22 bases sitting between them. The length of the CDR3 is 17 residues. CDR3 bases: TGTGCCTGGAGTGGAGGTTGGATGGCGGCACATGACGGGGAGCTGTTTTTT. Its translation: CAWSGGWMAAHDGELFF.

The rearrangement uses TRBV9 and TRBJ2-5; D might be TRBD2 (6 bases). V was shortened by 0 bases and J by 2 bases, with 8 bases between the two germline ends. This CDR3 is built from 14 residues. The germline V gene encodes CDR1 SGDLS and CDR2 YYNGEE. CDR3 loop: CASSVGGDQETQYF. In DNA, the CDR3 is TGTGCCAGCAGCGTAGGGGGGGATCAAGAGACCCAGTACTTC.

This clonotype was seen repeatedly, ten times or more. This chain uses TRBV7-2 with TRBJ2-2; D gene uncertain. Germline CDR1 and CDR2: SGHTA and FQGNSA. The V end was cut by 1 base, the J end by 0 bases, with 6 bases between. CDR3 length: 15 residues. CDR3 loop: CASSLVRTNTGELFF. CDR3 DNA: TGTGCCAGCAGCTTAGTACGGACGAACACCGGGGAGCTGTTTTTT.

This clonotype was detected many times. The CDR3 spells CASRTQGNYGYTF. The CDR3 DNA sequence: TGTGCCAGCAGGACACAGGGGAACTATGGCTACACCTTC. The chain joins TRBV6-6 to TRBJ1-2, with 7 bases fitting TRBD1. CDR1 and CDR2 from the germline V gene are MNHNY and SVGAGI (reference sequence). The V and J ends lost 6 bases and 2 bases, in that order; junction bases with no gene match: 3. The CDR3 is 13 residues long.

This clonotype was detected ten times or more. The genes are TRBV27 and TRBJ1-4; D gene unclear. The length of the CDR3 is 14 residues. Germline V CDR1 and CDR2: MNHEY, SMNVEV (reference sequence). The ends were cut back, 1 base at V and 7 bases at J, with 10 bases in the middle. CDR3 residues: CASSLWGLGEKLFF. The CDR3 DNA sequence: TGTGCCAGCAGTTTATGGGGATTAGGTGAAAAACTGTTTTTT. Full variable domain (missing parts from reference TRBV27 and TRBJ1-4): EAQVTQNPRYLITVTGKKLTVTCSQNMNHEYMSWYRQDPGLGLRQIYYSMNVEVTDKGDVPEGYKVSRKEKRNFPLILESPSPNQTSLYFCASSLWGLGEKLFFGSGTQLSVL.

The chain links TRBV7-8 to TRBJ2-3; tentative D call: TRBD1 (5 bases). This CDR3 has 16 amino acids. Trimming removed 4 bases at V and 0 bases at J, with 14 bases between. Germline V lookup: CDR1 SGHVS, CDR2 FQNEAQ. The CDR3 DNA follows: TGTGCCAGCAGCTCCTATGGACACCGCAGCACAGATACGCAGTATTTT. This encodes CASSSYGHRSTDTQYF.

The chain combines TRBV5-1 with TRBJ2-3, with TRBD1 matching over 8 bases. Germline CDR1 is SGHRS and CDR2 is YFSETQ. The CDR3 has 14 residues. V shed 4 bases and J 5 bases; nucleotides not matched to a gene: 6. The CDR3 DNA reads TGCGCCAGCAGCATCCAGGGGGCAAGAGATACGCAGTATTTT. It specifies CASSIQGARDTQYF.

The CDR3 coding sequence is TGTGCCAGCAGCTTAGCGCAGGACAGGGGGTCCTTAAGCACAGATACGCAGTATTTT. Translated, it gives CASSLAQDRGSLSTDTQYF. V usage is TRBV7-6 and J usage is TRBJ2-3, with TRBD1 matching over 10 bases. V shed 0 bases, J shed 0 bases, and the junction held 9 bases outside the gene matches. Germline lookup yields CDR1 SGHVS and CDR2 FNYEAQ. The CDR3 covers 19 residues.

The chain links TRBV15 to TRBJ2-1; D might be TRBD2 (5 bases). V lost 0 bases, J lost 7 bases, and 13 bases lay in between. This CDR3 region has 15 residues. CDR1 is LNHNV, CDR2 YYDKDF, per germline (reference sequence). The CDR3 loop reads CATSRDPMRANEQFF. DNA for the CDR3: TGTGCCACCAGCAGAGATCCCATGAGGGCAAATGAGCAGTTCTTC.